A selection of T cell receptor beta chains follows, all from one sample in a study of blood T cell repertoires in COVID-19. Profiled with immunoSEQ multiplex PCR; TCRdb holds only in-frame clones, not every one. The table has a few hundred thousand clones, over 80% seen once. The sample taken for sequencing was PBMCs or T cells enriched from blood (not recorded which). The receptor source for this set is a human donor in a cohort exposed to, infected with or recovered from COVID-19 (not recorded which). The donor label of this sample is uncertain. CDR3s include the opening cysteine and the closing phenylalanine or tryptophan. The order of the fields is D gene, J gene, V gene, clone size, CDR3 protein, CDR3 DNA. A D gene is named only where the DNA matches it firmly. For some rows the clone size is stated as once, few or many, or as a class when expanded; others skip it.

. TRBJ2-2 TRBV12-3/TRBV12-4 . CASSRREPGELFF TGTGCCAGCAGTCGAAGAGAGCCCGGGGAGCTGTTTTTT
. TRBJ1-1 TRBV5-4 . CASSLQGKTEAFF TGTGCCAGCAGCTTGCAGGGGAAGACTGAAGCTTTCTTT
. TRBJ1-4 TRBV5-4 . CASSLAQGGVEKLFF TGTGCCAGCAGCTTGGCCCAAGGGGGGGTCGAAAAACTGTTTTTT
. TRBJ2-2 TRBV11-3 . CASSSRGSGELFF TGTGCCAGCAGCTCTAGGGGGTCCGGGGAGCTGTTTTTT
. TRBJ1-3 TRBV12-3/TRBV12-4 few CASTQGAVGTIYF TGTGCCAGCACCCAGGGCGCCGTAGGGACCATATATTTT
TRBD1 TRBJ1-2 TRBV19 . CASSIWTGYGYTF TGTGCCAGTAGTATTTGGACAGGGTATGGCTACACCTTC
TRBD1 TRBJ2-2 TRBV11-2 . CASRRPGQGNNGELFF TGTGCCAGCAGACGACCGGGACAGGGAAATAACGGGGAGCTGTTTTTT
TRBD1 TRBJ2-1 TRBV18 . CASSPGDSREQFF TGTGCCAGCTCACCCGGGGACAGTCGTGAGCAGTTCTTC
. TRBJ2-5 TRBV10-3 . CAISESTPGAETQYF TGTGCCATCAGTGAGTCGACTCCGGGTGCAGAGACCCAGTACTTC
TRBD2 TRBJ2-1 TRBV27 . CASSLYPAGLYEQFF TGTGCCAGCAGTTTATACCCAGCGGGGCTCTATGAGCAGTTCTTC
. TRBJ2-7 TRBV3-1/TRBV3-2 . CASSQDTGIMTTYEQYF TGTGCCAGCAGCCAAGATACAGGGATAATGACAACCTACGAGCAGTACTTC
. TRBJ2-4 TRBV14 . CASSQTREVDIQYF TGTGCCAGCAGCCAGACCAGGGAGGTGGACATTCAGTACTTC
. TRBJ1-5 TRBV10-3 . CAISESGGARSNQPQHF TGTGCCATCAGTGAGTCGGGCGGGGCCCGGAGCAATCAGCCCCAGCATTTT
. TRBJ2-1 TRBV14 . CASSPPRGGSYNEQFF TGTGCCAGCAGCCCTCCAAGGGGGGGCTCCTACAATGAGCAGTTCTTC
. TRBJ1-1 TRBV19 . CASSPGLWGEAFF TGTGCCAGTAGTCCGGGACTTTGGGGTGAAGCTTTCTTT
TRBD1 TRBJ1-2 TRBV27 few CASSFGQGYGYTF TGTGCCAGCAGTTTCGGACAGGGTTATGGCTACACCTTC
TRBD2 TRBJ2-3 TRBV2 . CASMGEGTDTQYF TGTGCCAGCATGGGGGAGGGGACAGATACGCAGTATTTT
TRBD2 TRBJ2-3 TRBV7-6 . CASSLSGGTDTQYF TGTGCCAGCAGCCTTTCGGGGGGTACAGATACGCAGTATTTT
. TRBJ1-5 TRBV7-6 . CASSLGESNQPQHF TGTGCCAGCAGCTTAGGGGAGAGCAATCAGCCCCAGCATTTT
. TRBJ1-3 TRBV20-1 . CSASADSSGNTIYF TGCAGTGCTAGTGCGGACAGCTCTGGAAACACCATATATTTT
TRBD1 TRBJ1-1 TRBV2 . CASRETGDHTEAFF TGTGCCAGCAGGGAGACAGGGGATCACACTGAAGCTTTCTTT
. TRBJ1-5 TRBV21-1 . CASSRTENPLQSNQPQHF TGTGCCAGCAGCCGGACAGAAAACCCACTCCAAAGCAATCAGCCCCAGCATTTT
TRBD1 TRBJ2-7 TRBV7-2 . CASSWGQGNFYEQYF TGTGCCAGCAGCTGGGGACAGGGCAATTTCTACGAGCAGTACTTC
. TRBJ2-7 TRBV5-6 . CASSLFRGDSYEQYF TGTGCCAGCAGCTTGTTCAGGGGAGACTCCTACGAGCAGTACTTC
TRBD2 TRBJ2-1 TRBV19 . CASSILAGGTNEQFF TGTGCCAGTAGTATCCTAGCGGGGGGGACCAATGAGCAGTTCTTC
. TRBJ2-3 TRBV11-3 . CASSPGQGTDTQYF TGTGCCAGCAGTCCGGGACAAGGCACAGATACGCAGTATTTT
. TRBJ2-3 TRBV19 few CASRSLPSTDTQYF TGTGCCAGTAGGTCACTACCTAGCACAGATACGCAGTATTTT
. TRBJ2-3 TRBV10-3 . CAIGTFSTDTQYF TGTGCCATCGGGACTTTTTCCACAGATACGCAGTATTTT
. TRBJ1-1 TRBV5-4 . CASIQGTEAFF TGTGCCAGCATCCAGGGGACTGAAGCTTTCTTT
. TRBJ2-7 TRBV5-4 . CASSLGGTAYEQYF TGTGCCAGCAGCTTGGGCGGGACAGCCTACGAGCAGTACTTC
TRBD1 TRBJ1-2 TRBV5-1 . CASSPGRPDRVDYGYTF TGCGCCAGCAGCCCAGGGAGGCCGGACAGGGTCGACTATGGCTACACCTTC
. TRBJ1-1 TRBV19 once CASSILMNTEAFF TGTGCCAGTAGTATCTTAATGAACACTGAAGCTTTCTTT
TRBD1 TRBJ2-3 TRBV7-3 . CASSLTGKTDTQYF TGTGCCAGCAGCCTGACAGGGAAAACAGATACGCAGTATTTT
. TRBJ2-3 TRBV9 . CASSAGTGTDTQYF TGTGCCAGCAGCGCCGGGACTGGCACAGATACGCAGTATTTT
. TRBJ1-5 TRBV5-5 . CASSFRVTFEQPQHF TGTGCCAGCAGCTTCAGGGTTACCTTTGAGCAGCCCCAGCATTTT
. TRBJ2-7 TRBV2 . CASRAPERPGEQYF TGTGCCAGCAGGGCCCCTGAACGACCGGGCGAGCAGTACTTC
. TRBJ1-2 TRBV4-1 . CASSQDHGQGKNYGYTF TGCGCCAGCAGCCAAGATCACGGGCAGGGAAAAAACTATGGCTACACCTTC